The present entry profiles one TCR beta chain with its context. Its specificity is not known. Treatment meaning: oral pan-JAK inhibitor, 5-10 mg twice daily. CDR3 length equals 13 residues. V was cut by 2 bases and J by 7 bases, with 11 bases left in between. Germline CDR1 and CDR2: MGHRA and YSYEKL. Sequencing templates came from extracted RNA that was reverse transcribed into cDNA. Profiling relied on immunoSEQ multiplex PCR, and the TCRdb table lists in-frame clones only, not all of them. The data contain about 200,000 clones, around two fifths of them singletons. The source of the sample is a study of CD8+ T cells in alopecia areata. Study-wide background: It was oral tofacitinib, at 5 to 10 mg twice daily, that treated patients received.

General study points: Many of the expanded lesional clones endured in scalp and blood while on tofacitinib. Clonality exceeded that of normal scalp in lesional scalp, most notably in alopecia totalis/universalis.

This TCR came from a human donor with alopecia areata. The chain carries TRBV4-1 and TRBJ1-2, with D unclear. The sample here was CD4+ T cells sorted from blood, taken at approximately week 34, from a patient treated with tofacitinib. As DNA, the CDR3 is TGCGCCAGCAGCCAACCTGGCGGGGTTGGCTACACCTTC. It translates to CASSQPGGVGYTF.